These 30 T cell receptor beta chains share one sample of origin, sequenced in a study of T cell responses to AZD1222 COVID-19 vaccine. Using immunoSEQ multiplex PCR, the repertoire was profiled, and TCRdb retains in-frame clones only, with some absent. The profile covers approximately 150,000 clones, with roughly nine tenths appearing a single time and less than 3% taken by the ten largest. The sequenced sample was peripheral blood, obtained on day 0 of AZD1222 vaccination. The receptors come from an adult in good health.

This chain links TRBV6-2 or TRBV6-3 with TRBJ1-5; 8 positions match TRBD1. The V gene end was trimmed by 2 bases and the J gene end by 8 bases; junction bases not matched to a gene: 8. Germline CDR1 is MNHEY and CDR2 is SVGEGT. The CDR3 is 15 residues long. CDR3 in amino acids: CASSYSLRGLEPQHF. CDR3 coding DNA: TGTGCCAGCAGTTACAGCCTCAGGGGGCTTGAGCCCCAGCATTTT.

The V call is TRBV29-1, the J call TRBJ1-1, with 8 bases that match TRBD1. Germline V CDR1 and CDR2: SQVTM, ANQGSEA. The CDR3 sequence is 13 residues long. J lost 12 bases, V lost 3 bases, and 12 bases had no gene match. The CDR3 DNA is TGCAGCGTTGATCGGACAGGGTCCTCAGGTACTTTCTTT. Residues: CSVDRTGSSGTFF.

Only one count was recorded for this clone. This chain links TRBV20-1 with TRBJ1-1; D uncertain. The V end was cut by 3 bases, the J end by 1 base, with 6 bases between. The CDR3 totals 12 residues. Germline loops: CDR1 DFQATT, CDR2 SNEGSKA (reference sequence). CDR3 DNA: TGCAGTGCTAGTGGCGGGAACACTGAAGCTTTCTTT. This translates into CSASGGNTEAFF.

CDR3 residues: CASSLPTSYEQYF. The DNA of the CDR3 is TGTGCCAGCAGCCTACCCACCTCCTACGAGCAGTACTTC. This chain connects TRBV5-4 to TRBJ2-7, with D uncertain. This CDR3 has 13 residues. Trimming stripped 4 bases from V and 0 bases from J, with 8 bases between. Per the germline V gene, CDR1 is SGHNT and CDR2 is YYREEE (reference sequence).

V and J are TRBV12-2 and TRBJ1-5. TRBV12-2 is a listed pseudogene. This CDR3 spans 20 amino acids. CDR3 region: CASRSSGTSDSQNSNQPQHF. The CDR3, as DNA: TGTGCAAGTCGCTCGTCGGGGACCAGTGACAGCCAAAATAGCAATCAGCCCCAGCATTTT.

This chain joins TRBV18 and TRBJ2-1; 12 bases line up with TRBD1. From germline, CDR1 is KGHSH and CDR2 LQKENI. With 3 bases clipped from V and 7 bases from J, the junction kept 10 bases outside the gene matches. The CDR3 length is 17 residues. The CDR3 spells CASSPGGQGARRNEQFF. The CDR3 DNA is TGTGCCAGCTCACCGGGGGGACAGGGGGCTCGACGGAATGAGCAGTTCTTC.

The rearrangement joins TRBV5-8 to TRBJ2-1; TRBD2 matches at 8 bases. This CDR3 is built from 17 residues. After removal of 3 bases from V and 3 bases from J, the junction contained 11 bases not matched to a gene. Germline lookup yields CDR1 SGHTS and CDR2 YDEGEE. The CDR3 sequence is CASSSYGDGRDYNEQFF. CDR3 DNA sequence: TGTGCCAGCAGCTCCTATGGAGACGGGAGGGACTACAATGAGCAGTTCTTC.

The chain is built from TRBV29-1 and TRBJ2-5; 9 bases are shared with TRBD2. The CDR3 runs to 14 residues. CDR1 is SQVTM and CDR2 is ANQGSEA in the germline V gene. V dropped 5 bases and J dropped 5; count of bases not matched to a gene: 9. CDR3 nucleotide sequence: TGCAGCGTTCCTCGCGGGAGGGCCAGTGAGACCCAGTACTTC. Protein sequence: CSVPRGRASETQYF.

The genes are TRBV12-3 or TRBV12-4 and TRBJ1-6, with D possibly TRBD1 on 6 matching bases. V lost 7 bases and J lost 9, with 13 bases in between. The CDR3 sequence is 13 residues long. The CDR3 nucleotides are TGTGCCAGCAAACAGGGCCGGTTTTCACCCCTCCACTTT. Translated, it gives CASKQGRFSPLHF.

This clone was recorded a few times. The gene calls are TRBV4-2 and TRBJ2-7; tentatively, D is TRBD1 (7 bases). The length of the CDR3 is 16 residues. The V and J ends lost 5 bases and 1 base respectively, with 18 bases between them. CDR1 and CDR2 (germline): LGHNA, YNFKEQ. The CDR3 DNA reads as TGTGCCAGCAGCTATACAGGGGCTAGCGCGTCCTACGAGCAGTACTTC. Amino acid sequence: CASSYTGASASYEQYF.

The rearrangement uses TRBV5-1 and TRBJ2-2; 12 bases agree with TRBD1. The germline CDR1 and CDR2 sequences are SGHRS and YFSETQ. This CDR3 contains 20 residues. V shed 1 base and J 6 bases; nucleotides not matched to a gene: 16. The CDR3 DNA is TGCGCCAGCAGCTTGAGGGGACAGGGGGCGCGGCGGGAGCCGGCCGGGGAGCTGTTTTTT. Residues: CASSLRGQGARREPAGELFF.

J is TRBJ2-5 and V is TRBV7-9; 10 positions match TRBD2. Germline V gives CDR1 SEHNR, CDR2 FQNEAQ (reference sequence). This CDR3 spans 15 amino acids. V shed 2 bases and J 4 bases; nucleotides not matched to a gene: 4. The CDR3 spells CASSLLAGEVETQYF. Here the CDR3 DNA reads TGTGCCAGCAGCTTACTAGCGGGAGAGGTAGAGACCCAGTACTTC.

The chain is built from TRBV6-5 and TRBJ1-6; D unclear. The CDR3 length is 13 residues. Germline V gene data show CDR1 as MNHEY and CDR2 as SVGAGI. Trimming shortened V by 7 bases and J by 8 bases, and 12 bases separated the two germline ends. The CDR3 region has the DNA TGTGCCAGCATTAGACCCCCAGATTCACCCCTCCACTTT. It codes for CASIRPPDSPLHF.

This sequence joins TRBV5-8 and TRBJ2-3; the D is unclear. V was clipped by 4 bases and J by 0 bases, with 9 bases between them. Germline CDR1 SGHTS, CDR2 YDEGEE. The CDR3 consists of 14 residues. The CDR3 DNA is TGTGCCAGCAGCCCCAGGAGAAGCACAGATACGCAGTATTTT. Its protein is CASSPRRSTDTQYF.

This rearrangement joins TRBV19 to TRBJ2-7; 14 nucleotides line up with TRBD2. CDR1 is LNHDA, CDR2 SQIVND, per germline (reference sequence). Germline trimming cut 5 bases from V and 0 bases from J; bases unmatched to any gene: 6. The length of the CDR3 is 17 residues. CDR3 DNA sequence: TGTGCCAGTAGTGCAGGGGGACTAGCGGGGGACTCCTACGAGCAGTACTTC. It is translated as CASSAGGLAGDSYEQYF.

The chain recombines TRBV4-2 with TRBJ1-2, with D uncertain. Germline CDR1 is LGHNA and CDR2 is YNFKEQ. V was clipped by 0 bases and J by 6 bases, with 23 bases between them. The CDR3 has 18 amino acids. This chain's CDR3 is CASSQDGMGNFNPNGYTF. CDR3 DNA sequence: TGTGCCAGCAGCCAAGATGGGATGGGGAACTTCAATCCCAATGGCTACACCTTC.

The chain uses TRBV13 and TRBJ2-1; 9 nucleotides align to TRBD1. In germline, CDR1 is PRHDT, CDR2 FYEKMQ (reference sequence). After removal of 5 bases from V and 0 bases from J, the junction contained 5 bases not matched to a gene. There are 16 residues in the CDR3. The CDR3 loop is CASSEYRGLSYNEQFF. In nucleotides, the CDR3 is TGTGCCAGCAGCGAATACAGGGGGCTCTCCTACAATGAGCAGTTCTTC.

This rearrangement joins TRBV10-3 to TRBJ1-6; the D is unclear. This CDR3 region has 12 residues. The V gene's germline CDR1 is ENHRY and CDR2 SYGVKD. V was shortened by 0 bases and J by 12 bases, with 6 bases between the two germline ends. The CDR3 here is CAISESIKPLHF. DNA for the CDR3: TGTGCCATCAGTGAGTCCATTAAACCCCTCCACTTT.

V gene TRBV14 combines with J gene TRBJ2-1; 7 bases agree with TRBD2. After removal of 3 bases from V and 3 bases from J, the junction contained 2 bases not matched to a gene. The germline V gene encodes CDR1 SGHDN and CDR2 FVKESK. The CDR3 is 14 amino acids. CDR3 DNA: TGTGCCAGCAGCCACACGGGAGGCTACAATGAGCAGTTCTTC. Amino acids: CASSHTGGYNEQFF.

V gene TRBV19 combines with J gene TRBJ1-2; 8 bases match TRBD1. With 4 bases clipped from V and 4 bases from J, the junction kept 5 bases outside the gene matches. Germline CDR1 and CDR2: LNHDA and SQIVND (reference sequence). The CDR3 sequence is 14 residues long. CDR3 sequence: CASSRLTGGYGYTF. CDR3 bases: TGTGCCAGTAGTAGACTAACAGGGGGCTATGGCTACACCTTC.

The CDR3 bases are TGTGCCAGCAGTCCACCGCGGGAGGCCTACTACGAGCAGTACTTC. This gives the protein CASSPPREAYYEQYF. The chain is built from TRBV28 and TRBJ2-7; 8 bases are shared with TRBD2. Germline V CDR1 and CDR2: MDHEN, SYDVKM. V dropped 5 bases and J dropped 3; count of bases not matched to a gene: 9. The CDR3 spans 15 residues.

This chain connects TRBV28 to TRBJ1-5; tentative D call: TRBD1 (5 bases). V was pared by 2 bases and J by 1 base, with 9 bases between. The CDR3 has 15 amino acids. Germline CDR1 MDHEN, CDR2 SYDVKM. CDR3 region: CASSLVPGSNQPQHF. CDR3 bases: TGTGCCAGCAGTTTAGTTCCAGGGAGCAATCAGCCCCAGCATTTT.

The chain links TRBV6-1 to TRBJ1-5; D is uncertain. Trimming cost V 5 bases and J 1 base, with 6 bases left between them. Germline V gene lookup returns CDR1 MNHNS and CDR2 SASEGT. The CDR3 has 13 amino acids. Here the CDR3 reads CASSSNSNQPQHF. The DNA for the CDR3 is TGTGCCAGCAGTAGTAACAGCAATCAGCCCCAGCATTTT.

CDR3 loop: CSVDNRQEWNTEAFF. In DNA form, the CDR3 reads TGCAGCGTTGATAATCGACAGGAGTGGAACACTGAAGCTTTCTTT. The chain combines TRBV29-1 with TRBJ1-1; a weak D match, TRBD1 (6 bases). Trimming stripped 3 bases from V and 1 base from J, with 15 bases between. The V gene's germline CDR1 is SQVTM and CDR2 ANQGSEA. The CDR3 sequence is 15 residues long.

This clone was picked up one time. The chain employs TRBV4-2 and TRBJ1-3, with D uncertain. The CDR3 has 15 residues. CDR1 is LGHNA and CDR2 is YNFKEQ in the germline V gene. Trimming left V 5 bases short and J 4 bases short, with 15 bases between. This chain's CDR3 is CASSTLGRAGNTIYF. CDR3 coding DNA: TGTGCCAGCAGCACCCTGGGGAGGGCGGGAAACACCATATATTTT.

This rearrangement joins TRBV28 to TRBJ1-4, with no clear D. The CDR3 length is 14 residues. Germline lookup yields CDR1 MDHEN and CDR2 SYDVKM. Trimming took 6 bases from V and 2 from J, leaving 10 bases between them. CDR3 loop: CASSAPTTNEKLFF. In nucleotides, the CDR3 is TGTGCCAGCAGCGCCCCCACCACTAATGAAAAACTGTTTTTT. The full variable domain, its missing parts supplied by reference TRBV28 and TRBJ1-4, is DVKVTQSSRYLVKRTGEKVFLECVQDMDHENMFWYRQDPGLGLRLIYFSYDVKMKEKGDIPEGYSVSREKKERFSLILESASTNQTSMYLCASSAPTTNEKLFFGSGTQLSVL.

V is TRBV12-5 and J is TRBJ2-5; 7 bases agree with TRBD1. From germline, CDR1 is LGHNT and CDR2 FRNRAP. This CDR3 comprises 15 residues. The V segment lost 6 bases and the J segment 0 bases; nucleotides outside the gene matches: 7. The CDR3 DNA reads TGTGCTAGTGGCATACAGGGGACCTACCAAGAGACCCAGTACTTC. Its translation: CASGIQGTYQETQYF.

The genes are TRBV5-1 and TRBJ2-5; D is undetermined. The V end lost 0 bases, the J end lost 0 bases, and 0 bases lay between the germline ends. Germline V gene sequence: CDR1 SGHRS, CDR2 YFSETQ. The CDR3 has 12 amino acids. CDR3 sequence: CASSLDQETQYF. The CDR3 bases are TGCGCCAGCAGCTTGGACCAAGAGACCCAGTACTTC.

The chain uses TRBV5-1 and TRBJ1-2, with D possibly being TRBD1 (5 bases). The ends were cut back, 1 base at V and 2 bases at J, with 18 bases in the middle. The germline gives CDR1 SGHRS, CDR2 YFSETQ. The length of the CDR3 is 17 residues. Written as DNA, the CDR3 is TGCGCCAGCAGCTTGTCCAGAGGTGGCAGGGAGAACTATGGCTACACCTTC. Protein sequence: CASSLSRGGRENYGYTF.

The chain recombines TRBV4-1 with TRBJ2-7; D is possibly TRBD1 (6 bases). The CDR3 is made up of 15 amino acids. The V end lost 0 bases, the J end lost 4 bases, and 13 bases lay between the germline ends. Germline V gene data show CDR1 as MGHRA and CDR2 as YSYEKL. The CDR3, as DNA: TGCGCCAGCAGCCAAGATCGGACAGCCCCGTACGAGCAGTACTTC. Its protein product is CASSQDRTAPYEQYF.